The present T cell receptor beta chain was sequenced within a study of T cell responses to AZD1222 COVID-19 vaccine. CDR3 length: 13 amino acids. Trimming pared 2 bases from V and 4 bases from J, leaving 9 bases between. Germline V gene sequence: CDR1 GTSNPN, CDR2 SVGIG (reference sequence). TCRdb keeps only in-frame clones here, not all; method: immunoSEQ multiplex PCR. The sample consists of about 150,000 clones, over 85% of them appearing once. Sequencing was performed on peripheral blood, taken on day 0 of AZD1222 vaccination. The clonotype comes from an adult in good health. This chain links TRBV30 with TRBJ1-5; D uncertain. Here the CDR3 reads CAWSFAGNQPQHF. The DNA for the CDR3 is TGTGCCTGGAGTTTTGCGGGTAATCAGCCCCAGCATTTT.